This T cell receptor beta chain was obtained from a study of CD8+ T cells in alopecia areata. Study-wide context: Treated individuals took tofacitinib by mouth, 5 to 10 mg twice daily.

Once RNA had been extracted, it was reverse transcribed into cDNA to act as the sequencing template. Generated by immunoSEQ multiplex PCR, the TCRdb table keeps only in-frame clones and is missing some. The sample has roughly 250,000 clones, 67% seen once; the top ten hold around 1.2%. Per germline, CDR1 SGHAT and CDR2 FQNNGV. The J segment lost 6 bases and the V segment lost 3 bases, leaving 6 bases of the junction unmatched. The CDR3 totals 15 residues. The source of this sequence is a human donor with alopecia areata. The chain links TRBV11-2 to TRBJ2-1, with 9 positions matching TRBD2. Sequencing was performed on CD4+ T cells sorted from blood, taken at week 0. CDR3 loop: CASSLGTSPGNEQFF. The DNA of the CDR3 is TGTGCCAGCAGCTTGGGGACTAGCCCTGGCAATGAGCAGTTCTTC.